These T cell receptor beta chains were read from a single sample in a study of blood T cell repertoires in COVID-19. Here immunoSEQ multiplex PCR was the method, and the copy in TCRdb shows in-frame clones only, minus some. Altogether more than 200,000 clones are present, around 80% being singletons, with the ten largest covering approximately 4%. The sequencing sample was made of peripheral blood. These TCRs come from a man in his 60s with acute or convalescent COVID-19. CDR3s include the opening cysteine and the closing phenylalanine or tryptophan. The order of the fields is V gene, J gene, CDR3 protein.

v_gene: TRBV2
j_gene: TRBJ2-2
CDR3aa: CASTPAIGQGARTGELFF

v_gene: TRBV5-1
j_gene: TRBJ1-6
CDR3aa: CASSLQSDNSPLHF

v_gene: TRBV5-1
j_gene: TRBJ2-1
CDR3aa: CASSLAEGTSGALYNEQFF

v_gene: TRBV5-1
j_gene: TRBJ2-3
CDR3aa: CASSLGGPTDTQYF

v_gene: TRBV6-6
j_gene: TRBJ1-5
CDR3aa: CASSYSAQVRYQPQHF

v_gene: TRBV2
j_gene: TRBJ2-5
CDR3aa: CASRPGVLWETQYF

v_gene: TRBV5-1
j_gene: TRBJ2-7
CDR3aa: CASSLGQGALYEQYF

v_gene: TRBV15
j_gene: TRBJ1-2
CDR3aa: CATSRGGQGVEDGYTF

v_gene: TRBV27
j_gene: TRBJ2-7
CDR3aa: CASSWAGTYEQYF

v_gene: TRBV5-1
j_gene: TRBJ2-7
CDR3aa: CASSPTSGRSYEQYF

v_gene: TRBV6-6
j_gene: TRBJ2-7
CDR3aa: CASWVAGAYEQYF

v_gene: TRBV5-8
j_gene: TRBJ2-3
CDR3aa: CASSLAREATTDTQYF

v_gene: TRBV15
j_gene: TRBJ2-3
CDR3aa: CATSRDGQRDTQYF

v_gene: TRBV29-1
j_gene: TRBJ2-1
CDR3aa: CSGIRMGSGNGEQFF

v_gene: TRBV19
j_gene: TRBJ2-7
CDR3aa: CASSVSGLGYEQYF

v_gene: TRBV28
j_gene: TRBJ1-1
CDR3aa: CASSLAGGYTEAFF

v_gene: TRBV6-5
j_gene: TRBJ1-1
CDR3aa: CASSYGGAAQEAFF

v_gene: TRBV15
j_gene: TRBJ1-3
CDR3aa: CATSRDRLPGNTIYF